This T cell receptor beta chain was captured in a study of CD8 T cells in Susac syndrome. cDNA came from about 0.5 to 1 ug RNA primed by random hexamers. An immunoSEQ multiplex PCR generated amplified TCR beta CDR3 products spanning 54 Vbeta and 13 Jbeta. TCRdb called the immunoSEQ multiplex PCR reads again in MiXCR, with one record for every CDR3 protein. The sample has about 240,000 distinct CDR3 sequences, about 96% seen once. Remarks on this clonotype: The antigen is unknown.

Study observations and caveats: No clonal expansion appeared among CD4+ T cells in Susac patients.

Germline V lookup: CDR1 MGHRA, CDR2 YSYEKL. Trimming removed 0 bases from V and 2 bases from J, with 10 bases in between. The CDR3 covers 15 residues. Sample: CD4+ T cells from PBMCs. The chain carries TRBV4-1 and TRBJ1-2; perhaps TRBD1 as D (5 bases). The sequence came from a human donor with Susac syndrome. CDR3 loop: CASSQDRWGNYGYTF. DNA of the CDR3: TGCGCCAGCAGCCAAGATCGATGGGGGAACTATGGCTACACCTTC.